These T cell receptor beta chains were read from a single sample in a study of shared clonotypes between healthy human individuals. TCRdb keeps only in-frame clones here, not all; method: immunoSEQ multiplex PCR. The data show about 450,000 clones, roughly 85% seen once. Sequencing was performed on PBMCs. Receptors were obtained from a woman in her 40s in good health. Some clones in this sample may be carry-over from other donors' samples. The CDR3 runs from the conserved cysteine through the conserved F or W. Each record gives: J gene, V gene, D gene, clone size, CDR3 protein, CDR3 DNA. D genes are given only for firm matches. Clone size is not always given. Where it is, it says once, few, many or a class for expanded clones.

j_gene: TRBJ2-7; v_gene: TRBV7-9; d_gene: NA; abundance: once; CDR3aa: CASIPLQGRSYEQYF; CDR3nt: TGTGCCAGCATCCCCCTACAGGGTCGCTCCTACGAGCAGTACTTC
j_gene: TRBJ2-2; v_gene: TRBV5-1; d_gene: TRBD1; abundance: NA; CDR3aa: CASSARQGFNTGELFF; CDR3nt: TGCGCCAGCAGCGCGAGACAGGGATTTAACACCGGGGAGCTGTTTTTT
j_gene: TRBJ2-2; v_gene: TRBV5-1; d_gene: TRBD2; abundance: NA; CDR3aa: CASSLRSGINTGELFF; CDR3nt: TGCGCCAGCAGCTTGAGAAGCGGGATCAACACCGGGGAGCTGTTTTTT
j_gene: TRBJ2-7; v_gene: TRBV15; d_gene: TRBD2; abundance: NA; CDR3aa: CATSRVAGGPYEQYF; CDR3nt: TGTGCCACCAGCAGAGTTGCGGGAGGCCCCTACGAGCAGTACTTC
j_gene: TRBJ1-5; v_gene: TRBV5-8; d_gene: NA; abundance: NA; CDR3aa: CASSSWGGYQPQHF; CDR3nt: TGTGCCAGCAGTTCGTGGGGGGGCTATCAGCCCCAGCATTTT
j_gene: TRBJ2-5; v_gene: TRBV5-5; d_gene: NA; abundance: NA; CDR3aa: CASSLTASGETQYF; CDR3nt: TGTGCCAGCAGCTTAACGGCGTCCGGCGAGACCCAGTACTTC
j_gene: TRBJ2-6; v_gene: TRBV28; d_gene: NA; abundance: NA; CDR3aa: CASSYRGGAGEVTGANVLTF; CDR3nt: TGTGCCAGCAGTTATAGGGGCGGGGCAGGGGAGGTGACTGGGGCCAACGTCCTGACTTTC
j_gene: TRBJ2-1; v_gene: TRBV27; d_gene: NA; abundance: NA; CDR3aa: CASRGEGVYNEQFF; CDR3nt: TGTGCCAGCAGGGGGGAGGGGGTATACAATGAGCAGTTCTTC
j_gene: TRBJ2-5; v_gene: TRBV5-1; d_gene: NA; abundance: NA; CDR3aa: CASTALIQGGGGETQYF; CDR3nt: TGCGCCAGCACCGCCCTAATTCAGGGAGGAGGAGGGGAGACCCAGTACTTC
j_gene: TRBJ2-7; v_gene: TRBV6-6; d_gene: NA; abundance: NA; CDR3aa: CASCRVVENEQYF; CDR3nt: TGTGCCAGCTGCCGGGTGGTAGAAAACGAGCAGTACTTC
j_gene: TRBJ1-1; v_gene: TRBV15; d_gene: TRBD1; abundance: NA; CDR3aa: CATSRVWGQGFPEAFF; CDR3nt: TGTGCCACCAGCAGAGTTTGGGGACAGGGGTTCCCTGAAGCTTTCTTT